This TCR beta chain comes out of a study of T-cell reconstitution after alpha-beta-depleted transplantation in children (dated by TCRdb to between 2015 and 2016). With respect to the entire study: The study quantitatively tracked T-cell immune reconstitution after TCRalphabeta/CD19-depleted allogeneic hematopoietic cell transplantation in children using TCR repertoire profiling.

Comments on this clonotype: Its recognized antigen is unknown. One base away there is no much larger clone; base qualities are not given.

The sample's treatment or condition, from its label and the paper: allogeneic hematopoietic cell transplantation with graft depleted of TCRalphabeta T cells and CD19 B cells. The children who served as transplant recipients had been given grafts of TCRalphabeta/CD19-depleted allogeneic hematopoietic cells. The CDR3, cysteine through phenylalanine, is 15 amino acids long. Only CDR3 DNA remains: 45 bases, in frame from the first base. The V end loses 2 bases and the J end loses 0 bases, and a stretch of 10 bases separates them. CDR1 and CDR2 are drawn from the germline V gene: MNHEY, SVGAGI. Library preparation was by PCR. The listed sequencing device is Illumina HiSeq 2500. TCR libraries were prepared with molecular barcoding, using unique molecular identifiers to normalize TCRbeta repertoire quantification. TCRdb reanalyzed the raw reads on its own, using fastp at Q25 for trimming and MiXCR for clone calling, and kept in-frame beta chains. Under each unique CDR3 protein, matching rows form one entry showing the most common genes and DNA. In all, the sample holds around 490,000 distinct CDR3 sequences, and 10% to 12% of those were seen once. The ten top clones hold less than 15% of the sample.

General findings and caveats noted by the study authors: In some patients, the high TCRbeta diversity seen at day 60 was put down to recipient T cells and intrathymic progenitors that had survived conditioning. Over the following months the frequencies of hyperexpanded clones went down, and after one year T-cell counts and TCRbeta diversity were mostly credited to newly produced T cells. About two months after transplant, the apparently early recovery of alphabetaT-cell counts reportedly depended on just several hundred clones that had expanded rapidly and came from non-depleted graft cells.

In this chain, TRBV6-5 is recombined with TRBJ1-1; the D gene cannot be resolved reliably. The source is a female patient younger than 10 who had a stem cell transplant for aplastic anemia, so the T cells may come from the graft donor. The source material was PBMCs, mostly from graft donor cells, sampled 180 days after TCRalphabeta/CD19-depleted stem cell transplant. CDR3 sequence: CASSYQFRVNTEAFF. The DNA reads as follows: TGTGCCAGCAGTTACCAGTTCAGAGTGAACACTGAAGCTTTCTTT.